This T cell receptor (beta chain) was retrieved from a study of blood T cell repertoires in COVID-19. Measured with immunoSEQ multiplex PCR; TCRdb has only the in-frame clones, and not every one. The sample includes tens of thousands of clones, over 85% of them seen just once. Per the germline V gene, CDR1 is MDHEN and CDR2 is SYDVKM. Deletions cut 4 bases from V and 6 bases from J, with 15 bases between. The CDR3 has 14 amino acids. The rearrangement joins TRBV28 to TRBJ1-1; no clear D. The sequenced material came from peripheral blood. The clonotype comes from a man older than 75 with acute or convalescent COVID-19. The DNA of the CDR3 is TGTGCCAGCAGTTATGCCCTAGAATCAGCTGAAGCTTTCTTT. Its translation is CASSYALESAEAFF.